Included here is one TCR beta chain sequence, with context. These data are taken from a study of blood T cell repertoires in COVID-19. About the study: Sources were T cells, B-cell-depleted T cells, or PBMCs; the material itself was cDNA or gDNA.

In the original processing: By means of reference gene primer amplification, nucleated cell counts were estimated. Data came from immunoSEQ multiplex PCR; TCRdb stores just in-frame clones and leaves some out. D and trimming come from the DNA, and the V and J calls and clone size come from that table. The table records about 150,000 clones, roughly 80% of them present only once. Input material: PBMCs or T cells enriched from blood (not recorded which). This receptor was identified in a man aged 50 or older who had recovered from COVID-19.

CDR3 in DNA: TGTGCCAGCAGATCGCCGGGACAGGGGGCTGATACGCAGTATTTT. Amino acids: CASRSPGQGADTQYF. The chain carries TRBV7-9 and TRBJ2-3; 12 positions agree with TRBD1. The V and J ends lost 6 bases and 6 bases, in that order; junction bases with no gene match: 7. The CDR3 has 15 residues. Germline V CDR1 and CDR2: SEHNR, FQNEAQ (reference sequence).